This TCR beta chain was sequenced in a study of T cells in Graves' hyperthyroidism and ophthalmopathy. Template material for amplifying TCR beta CDR3 regions consisted of RNA transcripts. RT-PCR in the first round (using the HTBI primer set) targeted the TCR CDR3. TCRdb independently ran MiXCR on the multiplex PCR reads; one entry per CDR3 protein. The table has 650,000 to 700,000 distinct CDR3 sequences, approximately 15% seen once. Study-wide findings and caveats: The model forecast ophthalmopathy, anticipating it by a median approximately 7 months before onset. Using 13 V-J features, a model discriminated ophthalmopathy from stable hyperthyroidism.

The sample holds a few counts of this clonotype. Its matching antigen is unknown. This CDR3 contains 15 residues. Per germline, CDR1 SGHAT and CDR2 FQNNGV. V trimming: 4 bases; J trimming: 6 bases; junction bases outside the gene matches: 10. This TCR was sampled from a man between 50 and 59 years old with Graves' hyperthyroidism. What was sequenced was blood. The rearrangement joins TRBV11-2 to TRBJ2-3; 7 bases are shared with TRBD2. The CDR3 spells CASSSSRETGDTQYF. CDR3 coding DNA: TGTGCCAGCAGCTCGTCGCGGGAGACGGGGGATACGCAGTATTTT.